The rows below give T cell receptor beta chains drawn from one sample of a study of neurological immune-mediated disorders. TCRdb called the 5' RACE reads again in MiXCR, with one record for every CDR3 protein. The sample contains 93,000 or so distinct CDR3 sequences, approximately 10% of which appear only once. Sequencing was performed on PBMCs. All receptors derive from a female donor with HTLV-1-associated myelopathy (HAM/TSP). The CDR3 runs from the conserved cysteine through the conserved F or W. D genes are given only for firm matches. Size is omitted from some rows. Given values are once, few, many or a class for expanded clones.

clone_size,d_call,j_call,v_call,cdr3_nt,cdr3_aa
many,-,TRBJ2-7,TRBV11-2,TGTGCCAGCAGCTTAGGGGGATCATTGACGTACGTGCCAACAACCTCCAACGAGCAGTACTTC,CASSLGGSLTYVPTTSNEQYF
many,TRBD2,TRBJ2-3,TRBV27,TGTGCCAGCAGTCTCCTAGCGGGGGATGGAGATACGCAGTATTTT,CASSLLAGDGDTQYF
many,-,TRBJ2-1,TRBV27,TGTGCCAGCAGTTTATGGGGGCCTGGGAATGAGCAGTTCTTC,CASSLWGPGNEQFF
-,TRBD1,TRBJ2-1,TRBV6-2/TRBV6-3,TGTGCCACCGAGGACAGGGGGCTATGGAATGAGCAGTTCTTC,CATEDRGLWNEQFF
few,-,TRBJ2-1,TRBV3-1,TGTGCCAGCACTTCCCTTTTACAGGGAGGGCAGTTCTTC,CASTSLLQGGQFF
-,-,TRBJ2-7,TRBV5-1,TGCGCCAGCAGCTTAGAGTTGGCACTAGGTAACTACGAGCAGTACTTC,CASSLELALGNYEQYF
many,TRBD2,TRBJ2-1,TRBV7-2,TGTGCCAGCAGCTTAGGACTAGCGAGTAATGAGCAGTTCTTC,CASSLGLASNEQFF
few,-,TRBJ2-3,TRBV27,TGTGCCAGCAGTTTATTGTCCCCCCTAGCGACTAGCACAGATACGCAGTATTTT,CASSLLSPLATSTDTQYF
many,-,TRBJ2-7,TRBV5-1,TGCGCCAGCAGCTTAAAGGGCGGGACACCTCCCTACGAGCAGTACTTC,CASSLKGGTPPYEQYF
-,TRBD2,TRBJ2-3,TRBV10-1,TGCGCCAGCGGAGGGATCCGGGGGGGCACAGATACGCAGTATTTT,CASGGIRGGTDTQYF
many,-,TRBJ2-3,TRBV20-1,TGCAGTGCTAGAGATCAGGGGGCGAGCGGGGGGAGCACAGATACGCAGTATTTT,CSARDQGASGGSTDTQYF
-,-,TRBJ2-3,TRBV5-1,TGCGCCAGCAGCCTTCCTAGCCTACGCACAGATACGCAGAATTTT,CASSLPSLRTDTQNF
many,-,TRBJ2-3,TRBV4-2,TGTGCCAGCAGCCAAGAGGGCGAGGCGGGCACAGATACGCAGTATTTT,CASSQEGEAGTDTQYF
-,TRBD1,TRBJ2-2,TRBV6-1,TGTGCCAGCAGTGAAATCCCAGGGGGTAGGACCGGGGAGATGTTTTTT,CASSEIPGGRTGEMFF
many,-,TRBJ1-5,TRBV6-1,TGTGCCAGCAGTGAGTCCGGGCTGAATCAGCCCCAGCATTTT,CASSESGLNQPQHF
many,TRBD2,TRBJ2-1,TRBV20-1,TGCAGTGCTAGAGCTTTACGAACCGGGACTAGCGGGGGGGTTTCCTACAATGAGCAGTTCTTC,CSARALRTGTSGGVSYNEQFF
few,TRBD1,TRBJ1-2,TRBV7-9,TGTGCCAGCAGCTTAGCGGGACAGGGGGCCAACTATGGCTACACCTTC,CASSLAGQGANYGYTF
many,TRBD2,TRBJ2-1,TRBV11-2,TGTGCCAGCAGCTTAGCGGGGGGGCGCAATGAGCAGTTCTTC,CASSLAGGRNEQFF
many,-,TRBJ2-3,TRBV11-2,TGTGCCAGCAGCGTTCAAACAGGAGATACGCAGTATTTT,CASSVQTGDTQYF
many,TRBD2,TRBJ2-3,TRBV7-9,TGTGCCAGCAGCGCCCCTAGCGGTCAGAACACAGATACGCAGTATTTT,CASSAPSGQNTDTQYF
many,TRBD2,TRBJ2-3,TRBV5-1,TGCGCCAGCAGCTTCTTTGGACTAGCGGACACAGATACGCAGTATTTT,CASSFFGLADTDTQYF
many,-,TRBJ2-7,TRBV5-1,TGCGCCAGCAGCTTGGACCAATCGGGGATCGGCGAGCAGTACTTC,CASSLDQSGIGEQYF
many,-,TRBJ2-1,TRBV5-5,TGTGCCAGCAGCTTTTCACTAGATGCGCAGTTCTTC,CASSFSLDAQFF
many,TRBD2,TRBJ2-1,TRBV5-1,TGCGCCAGCAGCCGGAAGACTAGCGGGTCCTACAATGAGCAGTTCTTC,CASSRKTSGSYNEQFF
many,TRBD1,TRBJ2-1,TRBV5-1,TGCGCCAGCAGCTTAATGGGACAGGGCCACAATGAGCAGTTCTTC,CASSLMGQGHNEQFF
few,-,TRBJ2-5,TRBV25-1,TGTGCCAGCAGGCAGGGTTTTCGGGAGACCCAGTACTTC,CASRQGFRETQYF
many,-,TRBJ2-2,TRBV12-3/TRBV12-4,TGTGCCAGCAGTTTATCCGGGACTGACAACACCGGGGAGCTGTTTTTT,CASSLSGTDNTGELFF
many,-,TRBJ2-7,TRBV20-1,TGCAGTGCTAGATCCAGAGGCTACGAGCAGTACTTC,CSARSRGYEQYF
once,-,TRBJ1-4,TRBV29-1,TGCATCGTTGAAGATATGGCCGGGGAAAGGGAAAAACTGTTTTTT,CIVEDMAGEREKLFF
many,-,TRBJ2-3,TRBV5-1,TGCGCCAGCAGCTTACAGCCGAGTACAGATACGCAGTATTTT,CASSLQPSTDTQYF
many,-,TRBJ2-3,TRBV20-1,TGCAGTGCGGACGTGGGCCTGAGCACAGATACGCAGTATTTT,CSADVGLSTDTQYF
many,-,TRBJ2-5,TRBV5-1,TGCGCCAGCAGCTTTTCGTGGGGTACGACCCAAGAGACCCAGTACTTC,CASSFSWGTTQETQYF
many,TRBD1,TRBJ2-5,TRBV27,TGTGCCAGCAGGGACAGGGAAAATAGGCAAGAGACCCAGTACTTC,CASRDRENRQETQYF
many,-,TRBJ2-1,TRBV7-2,TGTGCCAGCAGCGGAAGCCTCCAGCGGAATTACAATGAGCAGTTCTTC,CASSGSLQRNYNEQFF
many,-,TRBJ2-1,TRBV7-9,TGTGCCAGCAGCTTAGTTTCGACAGACTCCTACAATGAGCAGTTCTTC,CASSLVSTDSYNEQFF
many,TRBD1,TRBJ1-2,TRBV5-1,TGCGCCAGCAGCTATTCCGGGACAGGGGACCGCGGGGGCACCTTC,CASSYSGTGDRGGTF
few,-,TRBJ2-6,TRBV5-1,TGCGCCAGCAGCTTTGGGGCTGGGGCCAACGTCCTGACTTTC,CASSFGAGANVLTF
many,-,TRBJ1-2,TRBV10-3,TGTGCCATCAAAGCGACCGATTCTAACTATGGCTACACCTTC,CAIKATDSNYGYTF
many,-,TRBJ2-1,TRBV20-1,TGCAGTGCTAGAGCGTACAATGAGCAGTTCTTC,CSARAYNEQFF
many,-,TRBJ2-2,TRBV5-1,TGCGCCAGCAGCTTAGGCAGGGGAATCACCGGGGAGCTGTTTTTT,CASSLGRGITGELFF
many,-,TRBJ2-7,TRBV27,TGTGCCAGCAGTTTAACCCAGGGGTCCTACGAGCAGTACTTC,CASSLTQGSYEQYF
once,TRBD1,TRBJ2-1,TRBV5-1,TGCGCCAGCGAGACCGGGACAGGGTACAATGAGCAGTTCTTC,CASETGTGYNEQFF